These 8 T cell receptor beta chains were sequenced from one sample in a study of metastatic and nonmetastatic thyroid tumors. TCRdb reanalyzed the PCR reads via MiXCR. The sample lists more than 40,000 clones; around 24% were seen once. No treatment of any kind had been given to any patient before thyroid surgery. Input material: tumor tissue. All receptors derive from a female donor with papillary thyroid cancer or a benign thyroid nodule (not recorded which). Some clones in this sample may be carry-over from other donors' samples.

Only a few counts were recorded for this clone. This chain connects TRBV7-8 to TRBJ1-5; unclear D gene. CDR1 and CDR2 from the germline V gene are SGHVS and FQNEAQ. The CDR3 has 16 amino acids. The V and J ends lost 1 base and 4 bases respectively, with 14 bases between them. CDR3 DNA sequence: TGTGCCAGCAGCTTAGTGTCCCGGGCAGGAAATCAGCCCCAGCATTTT. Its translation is CASSLVSRAGNQPQHF.

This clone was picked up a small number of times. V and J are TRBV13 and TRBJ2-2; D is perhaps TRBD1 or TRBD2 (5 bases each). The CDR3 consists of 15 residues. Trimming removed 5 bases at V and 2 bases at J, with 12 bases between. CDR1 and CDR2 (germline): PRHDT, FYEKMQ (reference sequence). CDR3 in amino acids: CASSAPGDNTGELFF. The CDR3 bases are TGTGCCAGCAGCGCCCCCGGGGACAACACCGGGGAGCTGTTTTTT. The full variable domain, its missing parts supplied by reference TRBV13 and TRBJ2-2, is AAGVIQSPRHLIKEKRETATLKCYPIPRHDTVYWYQQGPGQDPQFLISFYEKMQSDKGSIPDRFSAQQFSDYHSELNMSSLELGDSALYFCASSAPGDNTGELFFGEGSRLTVL.

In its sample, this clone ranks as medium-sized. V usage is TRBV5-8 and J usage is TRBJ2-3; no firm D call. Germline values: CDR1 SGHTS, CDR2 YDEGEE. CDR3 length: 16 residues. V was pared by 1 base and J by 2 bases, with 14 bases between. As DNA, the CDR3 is TGTGCCAGCAGCTTGTGGGCAGGACCCTCCACAGATACGCAGTATTTT. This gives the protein CASSLWAGPSTDTQYF.

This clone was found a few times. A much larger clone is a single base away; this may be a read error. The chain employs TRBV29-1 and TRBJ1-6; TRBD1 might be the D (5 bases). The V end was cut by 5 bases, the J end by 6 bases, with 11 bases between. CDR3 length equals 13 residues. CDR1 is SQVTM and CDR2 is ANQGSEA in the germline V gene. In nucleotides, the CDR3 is TGCAGCGTTAGGGTACAGGCTAATTCACCCCTCCACTTT. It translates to CSVRVQANSPLHF.

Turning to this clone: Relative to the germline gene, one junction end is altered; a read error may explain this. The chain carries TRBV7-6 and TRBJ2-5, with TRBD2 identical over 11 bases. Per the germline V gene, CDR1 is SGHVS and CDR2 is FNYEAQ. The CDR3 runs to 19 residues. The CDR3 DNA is TGTGCTAGCAGCTTAGATTTCGGCGTGACTAGCGGGACCCAAGAGACCCAGTACTTC. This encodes CASSLDFGVTSGTQETQYF.

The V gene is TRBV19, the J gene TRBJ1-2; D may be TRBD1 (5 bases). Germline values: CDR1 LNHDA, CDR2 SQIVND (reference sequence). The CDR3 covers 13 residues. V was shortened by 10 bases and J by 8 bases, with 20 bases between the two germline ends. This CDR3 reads CATKTVSELGYTF. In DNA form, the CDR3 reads TGTGCCACAAAGACAGTCTCGGAGCTAGGCTACACCTTC.

The CDR3 is CASSPPAVQGSYEQYF. CDR3 nucleotides: TGTGCCAGCTCACCACCTGCAGTTCAGGGCTCCTACGAGCAGTACTTC. The J gene is TRBJ2-7, the V gene TRBV18, with D possibly TRBD1 on 5 matching bases. The CDR3 consists of 16 residues. V was cut by 0 bases and J by 0 bases, with 12 bases left in between. Germline-derived CDR1 and CDR2 are KGHSH and LQKENI.

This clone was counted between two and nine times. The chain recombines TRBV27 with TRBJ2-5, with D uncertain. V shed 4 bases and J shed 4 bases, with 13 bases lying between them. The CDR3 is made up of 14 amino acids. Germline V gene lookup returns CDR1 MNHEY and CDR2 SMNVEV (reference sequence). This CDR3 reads CASSSSSRSETQYF. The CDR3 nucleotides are TGTGCCAGCAGTTCGTCCTCTAGGTCAGAGACCCAGTACTTC.